Given below is one T cell receptor beta chain in context. This clone was counted at least ten times. Its antigen is currently not known. It has no much larger one-base neighbor in the sample; base qualities were not kept. These data originate in a study of metastatic and nonmetastatic thyroid tumors (dated by TCRdb to 2019 to 2021). Background for the entire study: For patients with malignant and with benign thyroid disease, the researchers compared repertoires between peripheral blood samples and tumor or nodule tissue samples. Study-wide conclusions, independent of this receptor: In both blood and tumor samples, malignant tumors were reported to have significantly higher TCR beta diversity than benign nodules.

None of the patients had been given any treatment before thyroid surgery. Patient clinical samples collected from about 2012 to 2018 were retrospectively analysed using T-cell receptor beta sequencing. The CDR3 starts with the cysteine, ends with the phenylalanine, and has 11 residues. Only the CDR3 DNA is retained, 33 bases long and in frame from the first base. CDR1 MNHEY and CDR2 SMNVEV are derived from the germline V gene (reference sequence). The V end loses 6 bases and the J end loses 5 bases, and a stretch of 8 bases separates them. Library prep was done by PCR. Sequencing relied on an Illumina HiSeq 4000. The TCR beta-chain CDR3 region of each patient was profiled by high-throughput sequencing. In the authors' own workflow: The researchers built a classifier to tell apart papillary thyroid cancer patients with distant metastasis, based on CDR3 differences among clinicopathological groups. The Shannon index was used to measure repertoire diversity, and the Morisita-Horn index was used to measure how similar tumor and blood repertoires were. The raw public reads went through TCRdb reprocessing: fastp at Q25, MiXCR clone calling, in-frame beta chains kept. The authors' filters were not applied to this entry. The table for this sample lists about 48,000 clones; approximately 20% of them were counted only once. The top ten clones comprise approximately 3.9% of the sample.

Rearrangement joined TRBV27 to TRBJ2-7; a confident D gene designation cannot be given. Specimen: blood. The clonotype comes from a male donor with papillary thyroid cancer or a benign thyroid nodule (not recorded which). Some clones in this sample may be carry-over from other donors' samples. This receptor has the CDR3 CASRSLDEQYF. The nucleotide sequence reads as follows: TGTGCCAGCAGGAGTCTAGACGAGCAGTACTTC.